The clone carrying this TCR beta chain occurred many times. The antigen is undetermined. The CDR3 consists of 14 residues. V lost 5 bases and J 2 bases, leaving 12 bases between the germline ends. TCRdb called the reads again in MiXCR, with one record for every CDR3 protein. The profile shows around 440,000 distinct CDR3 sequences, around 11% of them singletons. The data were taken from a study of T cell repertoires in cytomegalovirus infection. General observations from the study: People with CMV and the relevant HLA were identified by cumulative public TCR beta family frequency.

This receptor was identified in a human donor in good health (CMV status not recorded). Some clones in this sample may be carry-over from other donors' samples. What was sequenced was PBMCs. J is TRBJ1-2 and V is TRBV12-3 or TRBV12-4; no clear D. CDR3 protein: CASSPDFANYGYTF. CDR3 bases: TGTGCCAGCAGTCCTGACTTCGCCAACTATGGCTACACCTTC.